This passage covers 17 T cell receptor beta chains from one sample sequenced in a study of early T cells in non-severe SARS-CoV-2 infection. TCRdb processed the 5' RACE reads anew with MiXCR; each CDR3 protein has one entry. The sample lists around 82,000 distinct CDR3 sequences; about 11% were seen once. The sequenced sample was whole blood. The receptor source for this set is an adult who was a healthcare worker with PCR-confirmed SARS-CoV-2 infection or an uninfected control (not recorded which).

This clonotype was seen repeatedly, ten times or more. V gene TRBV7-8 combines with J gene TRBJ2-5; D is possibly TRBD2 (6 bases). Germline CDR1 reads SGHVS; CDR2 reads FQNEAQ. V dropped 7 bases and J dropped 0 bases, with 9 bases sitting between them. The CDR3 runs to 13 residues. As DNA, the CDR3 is TGTGCCAGCATTCGGGGGTACCAAGAGACCCAGTACTTC. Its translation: CASIRGYQETQYF. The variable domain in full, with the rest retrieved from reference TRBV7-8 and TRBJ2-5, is GAGVSQSPRYKVAKRGQDVALRCDPISGHVSLFWYQQALGQGPEFLTYFQNEAQLDKSGLPSDRFFAERPEGSVSTLKIQRTQQEDSAVYLCASIRGYQETQYFGPGTRLLVL.

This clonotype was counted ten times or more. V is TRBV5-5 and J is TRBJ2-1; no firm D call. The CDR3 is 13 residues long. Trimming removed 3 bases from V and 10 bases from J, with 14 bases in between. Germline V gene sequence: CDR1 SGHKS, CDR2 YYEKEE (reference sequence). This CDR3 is CASSYLVAGEQFF. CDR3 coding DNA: TGTGCCAGCAGCTACCTAGTCGCCGGGGAGCAGTTCTTC.

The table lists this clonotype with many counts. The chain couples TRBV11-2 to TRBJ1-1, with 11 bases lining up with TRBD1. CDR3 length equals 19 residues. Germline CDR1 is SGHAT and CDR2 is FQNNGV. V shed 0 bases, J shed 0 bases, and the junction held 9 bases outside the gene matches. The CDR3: CASSLDMWDRGKMNTEAFF. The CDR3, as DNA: TGTGCCAGCAGCTTAGATATGTGGGACAGGGGGAAGATGAACACTGAAGCTTTCTTT.

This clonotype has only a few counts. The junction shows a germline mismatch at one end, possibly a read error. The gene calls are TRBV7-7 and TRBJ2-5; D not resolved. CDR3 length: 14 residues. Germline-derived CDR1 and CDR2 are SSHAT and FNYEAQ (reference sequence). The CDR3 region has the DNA TGTGCTAGCAGCTTAGACCCCAGTCGGGAGACCCAGTACTTC. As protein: CASSLDPSRETQYF.

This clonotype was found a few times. CDR3 sequence reads: CASSSGRRVTQYF. CDR3 in DNA: TGTGCCAGCAGTTCTGGACGGAGGGTGACCCAGTACTTC. V gene TRBV6-6 combines with J gene TRBJ2-5; maybe TRBD2 (6 bases). V was shortened by 4 bases and J by 7 bases, with 13 bases between the two germline ends. Germline lookup yields CDR1 MNHNY and CDR2 SVGAGI (reference sequence). CDR3 length equals 13 residues.

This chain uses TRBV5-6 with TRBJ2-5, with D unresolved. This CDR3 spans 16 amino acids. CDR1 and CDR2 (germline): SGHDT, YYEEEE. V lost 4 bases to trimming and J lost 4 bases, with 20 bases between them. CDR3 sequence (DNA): TGTGCCAGCAGCCAACTAAGCCTCAATTCGGGAGAGACCCAGTACTTC. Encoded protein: CASSQLSLNSGETQYF.

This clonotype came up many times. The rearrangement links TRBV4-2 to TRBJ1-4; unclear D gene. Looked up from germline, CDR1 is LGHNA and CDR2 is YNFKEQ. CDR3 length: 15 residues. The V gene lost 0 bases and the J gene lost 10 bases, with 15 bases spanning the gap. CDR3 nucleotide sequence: TGTGCCAGCAGCCAAGATGGCCCTTTTCTGGGAAAACTGTTTTTT. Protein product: CASSQDGPFLGKLFF.

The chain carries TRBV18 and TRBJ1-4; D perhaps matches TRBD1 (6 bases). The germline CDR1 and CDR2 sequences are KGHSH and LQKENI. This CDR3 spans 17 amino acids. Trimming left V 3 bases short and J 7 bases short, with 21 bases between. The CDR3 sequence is CASSPPGQLSRGEKLFF. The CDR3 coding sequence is TGTGCCAGCTCACCGCCGGGACAACTATCAAGGGGTGAAAAACTGTTTTTT. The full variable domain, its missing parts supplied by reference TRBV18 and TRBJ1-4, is NAGVMQNPRHLVRRRGQEARLRCSPMKGHSHVYWYRQLPEEGLKFMVYLQKENIIDESGMPKERFSAEFPKEGPSILRIQQVVRGDSAAYFCASSPPGQLSRGEKLFFGSGTQLSVL.

This CDR3 reads CSVGPAGATYEQYF. Written as DNA, the CDR3 is TGCAGCGTTGGTCCGGCAGGGGCGACCTACGAGCAGTACTTC. This sequence joins TRBV29-1 and TRBJ2-7, with D possibly matching TRBD1 (6 bases). This CDR3 comprises 14 residues. Looked up from germline, CDR1 is SQVTM and CDR2 is ANQGSEA. V was cut by 4 bases and J by 2 bases, with 15 bases left in between.

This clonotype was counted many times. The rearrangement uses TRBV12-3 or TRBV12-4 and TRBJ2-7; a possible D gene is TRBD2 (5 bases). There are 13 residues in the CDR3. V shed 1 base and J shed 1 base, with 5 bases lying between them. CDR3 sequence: CASSLGLSYEQYF. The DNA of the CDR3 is TGTGCCAGCAGTTTAGGACTATCCTACGAGCAGTACTTC.

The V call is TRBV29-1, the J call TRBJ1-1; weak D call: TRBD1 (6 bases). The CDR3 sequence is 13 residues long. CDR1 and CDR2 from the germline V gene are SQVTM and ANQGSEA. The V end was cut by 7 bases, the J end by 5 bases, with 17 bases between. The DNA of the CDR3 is TGCAGCGGAAAGACAGGCCCTGGGACTGAAGCTTTCTTT. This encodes CSGKTGPGTEAFF.

The CDR3: CSAPAALAGGFTDTQYF. For the CDR3, the DNA is TGCAGTGCTCCAGCGGCCCTAGCGGGGGGTTTCACAGATACGCAGTATTTT. The chain couples TRBV20-1 to TRBJ2-3; TRBD2 matches 11 bases. Germline-derived CDR1 and CDR2 are DFQATT and SNEGSKA (reference sequence). V dropped 5 bases and J dropped 2; count of bases not matched to a gene: 12. The CDR3 consists of 17 residues.

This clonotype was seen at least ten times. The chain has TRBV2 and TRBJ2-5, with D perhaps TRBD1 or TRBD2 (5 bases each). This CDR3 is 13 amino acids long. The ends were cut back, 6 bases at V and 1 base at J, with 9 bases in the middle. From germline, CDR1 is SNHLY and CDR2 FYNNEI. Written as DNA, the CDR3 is TGTGCCAGCAGAATAGGGACCCAAGAGACCCAGTACTTC. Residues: CASRIGTQETQYF.

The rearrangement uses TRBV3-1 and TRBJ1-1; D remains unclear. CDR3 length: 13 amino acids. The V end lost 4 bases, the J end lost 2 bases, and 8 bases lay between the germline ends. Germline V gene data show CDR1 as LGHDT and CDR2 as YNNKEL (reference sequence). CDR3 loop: CASSPGFNTEAFF. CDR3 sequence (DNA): TGTGCCAGCAGCCCCGGGTTTAACACTGAAGCTTTCTTT.

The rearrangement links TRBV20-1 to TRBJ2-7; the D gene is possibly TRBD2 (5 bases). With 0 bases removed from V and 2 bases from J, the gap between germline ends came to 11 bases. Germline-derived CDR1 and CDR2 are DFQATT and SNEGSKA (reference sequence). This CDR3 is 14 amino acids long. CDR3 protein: CSARDMRAAYEQYF. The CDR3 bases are TGCAGTGCTAGAGATATGCGGGCGGCCTACGAGCAGTACTTC.

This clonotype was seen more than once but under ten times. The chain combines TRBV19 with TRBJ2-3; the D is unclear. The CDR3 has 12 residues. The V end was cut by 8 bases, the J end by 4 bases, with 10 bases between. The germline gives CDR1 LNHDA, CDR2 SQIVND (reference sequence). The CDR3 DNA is TGTGCCAGTGGGTGGACCCCAGATACGCAGTATTTT. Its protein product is CASGWTPDTQYF.

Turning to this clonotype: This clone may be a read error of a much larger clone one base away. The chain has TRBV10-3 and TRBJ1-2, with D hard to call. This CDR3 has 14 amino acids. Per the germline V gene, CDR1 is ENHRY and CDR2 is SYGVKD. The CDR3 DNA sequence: TGTGCCATCAGTGCAGAGGTGGGTTACTATGGCTACTCCTTC. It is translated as CAISAEVGYYGYSF.